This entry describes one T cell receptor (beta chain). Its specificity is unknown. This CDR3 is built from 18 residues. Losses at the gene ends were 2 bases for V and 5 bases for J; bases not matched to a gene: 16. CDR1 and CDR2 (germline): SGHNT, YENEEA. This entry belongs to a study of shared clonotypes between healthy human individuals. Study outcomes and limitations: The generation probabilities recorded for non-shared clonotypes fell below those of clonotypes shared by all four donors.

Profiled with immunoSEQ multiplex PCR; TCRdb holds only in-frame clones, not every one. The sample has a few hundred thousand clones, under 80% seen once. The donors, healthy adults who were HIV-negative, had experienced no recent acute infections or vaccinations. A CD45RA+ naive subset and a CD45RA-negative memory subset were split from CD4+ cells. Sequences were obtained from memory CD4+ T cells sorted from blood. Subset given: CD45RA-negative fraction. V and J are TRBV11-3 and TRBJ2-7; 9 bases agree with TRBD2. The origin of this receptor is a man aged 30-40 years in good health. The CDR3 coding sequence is TGTGCCAGCAGCTTATTGGCAGGCGCACTAGCGGGTACCAACGAGCAGTACTTC. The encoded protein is CASSLLAGALAGTNEQYF.